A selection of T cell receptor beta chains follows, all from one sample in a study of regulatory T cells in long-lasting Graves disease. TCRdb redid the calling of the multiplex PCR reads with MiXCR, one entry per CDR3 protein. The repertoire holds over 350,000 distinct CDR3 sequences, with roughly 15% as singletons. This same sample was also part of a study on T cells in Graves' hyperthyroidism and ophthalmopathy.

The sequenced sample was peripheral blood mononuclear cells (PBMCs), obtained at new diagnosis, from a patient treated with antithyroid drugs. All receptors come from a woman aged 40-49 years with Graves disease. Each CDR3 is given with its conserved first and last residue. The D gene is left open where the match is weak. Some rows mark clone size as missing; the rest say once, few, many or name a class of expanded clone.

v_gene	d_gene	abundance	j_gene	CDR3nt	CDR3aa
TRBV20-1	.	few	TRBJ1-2	TGCAGTGCTGGAAACCTGGACAGATACCTTACCGATGGCTACACCTTC	CSAGNLDRYLTDGYTF
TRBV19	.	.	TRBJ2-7	TGTGCCAGTAGAAGGATCGACGAGCAGTACTTC	CASRRIDEQYF
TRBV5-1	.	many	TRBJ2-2	TGCGCCAGCAGATGGATGGAGACCGGGGAGCTGTTTTTT	CASRWMETGELFF
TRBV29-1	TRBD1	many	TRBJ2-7	TGCAGCGTTCGGACAGGGGAGTACGAGCAGTACTTC	CSVRTGEYEQYF
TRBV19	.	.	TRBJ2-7	TGTGCCAGTAGTATAAGAGGTGCTAGAGCCTCATACGAGCAGTACTTC	CASSIRGARASYEQYF
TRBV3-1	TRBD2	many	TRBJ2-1	TGTGCCAGCAGCCAAGGATGGGCTAGCGGGAGTCCGGCGCAGTTCTTC	CASSQGWASGSPAQFF
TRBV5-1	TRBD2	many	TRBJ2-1	TGCGCCAGCAGCAAGCCGGGGGGGGAGCAGTTCTTC	CASSKPGGEQFF
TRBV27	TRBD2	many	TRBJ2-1	TGTGCCAGCAGTTCCGGGACTAGCGGGAGGGCCGCCGCCTACAATGAGCAGTTCTTC	CASSSGTSGRAAAYNEQFF
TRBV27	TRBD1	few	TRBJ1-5	TGTGCCAGCAGCCGGGACAGGGGTCGGCCCCAGCATTTT	CASSRDRGRPQHF
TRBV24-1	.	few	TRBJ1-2	TGTGCCACCAGGGACCCCTTCGCCCCTAACTATGGCTACACCTTC	CATRDPFAPNYGYTF
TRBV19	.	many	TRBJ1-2	TGTGCCAGTAGTATGGTTGTCAGGGACTATGGCTACACCTTC	CASSMVVRDYGYTF
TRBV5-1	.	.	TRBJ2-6	TGCGCCAGCAGCTTACAGGGAATTTCTGGGGCCAACGTCCTGACTTTC	CASSLQGISGANVLTF
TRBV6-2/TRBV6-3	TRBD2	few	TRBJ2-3	TGTGCCAGCAGTTACGCCCCGGGACTAGCGGGAGAGGCAGATACGCAGTATTTT	CASSYAPGLAGEADTQYF
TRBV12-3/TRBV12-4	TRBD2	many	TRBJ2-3	TGTGCCAGCAGTAGGACTAGCCGCCCCACAGATACGCAGTATTTT	CASSRTSRPTDTQYF
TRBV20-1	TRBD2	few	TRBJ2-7	TGCAGTGCCGCGTCCCCCTTACTAGCGGCCTACGAGCAGTACTTC	CSAASPLLAAYEQYF
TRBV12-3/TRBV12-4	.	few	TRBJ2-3	TGTGCCAGCAGTTCGGGGGTTAAAGATACGCAGTATTTT	CASSSGVKDTQYF
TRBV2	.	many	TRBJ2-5	TGTGCCATCCCGGGTCCCGAGGGGGAGACCCAGTACTTC	CAIPGPEGETQYF
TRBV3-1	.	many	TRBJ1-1	TGTGCCAGCAGCCAGGGGTTGGGCACTGAAGCTTTCTTT	CASSQGLGTEAFF
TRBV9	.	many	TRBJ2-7	TGTGCCAGCAGCGTAGCTCTCCAAAACTACGAGCAGTACTTC	CASSVALQNYEQYF
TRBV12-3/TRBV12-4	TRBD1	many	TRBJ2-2	TGTGCCAGCAGGGGACAGGGAACCGGGGAGCTGTTTTTT	CASRGQGTGELFF
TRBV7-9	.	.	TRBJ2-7	TGTGCCAGCAGCTTAGAGGTCGCCTCCTACGAGCAGTACTTC	CASSLEVASYEQYF
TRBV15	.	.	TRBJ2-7	TGTGTCACCAGCAGAGACCTAGGGATGTTATCCTACGAGCAGTACTTC	CVTSRDLGMLSYEQYF
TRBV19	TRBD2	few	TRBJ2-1	TGTGCCAGTAGCCGGACTAGCGGGAGCGGTAATGAGCAGTTCTTC	CASSRTSGSGNEQFF
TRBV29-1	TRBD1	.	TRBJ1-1	TGCAGCGTTGGAGGGGGCGCTGAAGCTTTCTTT	CSVGGGAEAFF